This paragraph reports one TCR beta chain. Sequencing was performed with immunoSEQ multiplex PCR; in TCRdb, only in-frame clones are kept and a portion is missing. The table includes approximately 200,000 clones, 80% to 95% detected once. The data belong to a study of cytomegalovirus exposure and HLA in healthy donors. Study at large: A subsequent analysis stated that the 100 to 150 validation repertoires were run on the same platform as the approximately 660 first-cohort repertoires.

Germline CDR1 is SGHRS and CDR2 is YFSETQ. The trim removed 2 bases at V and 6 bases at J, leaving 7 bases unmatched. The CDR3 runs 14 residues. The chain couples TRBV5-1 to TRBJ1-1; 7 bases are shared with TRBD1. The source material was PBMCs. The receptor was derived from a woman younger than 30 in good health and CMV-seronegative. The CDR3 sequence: CASSLRRGWPEAFF. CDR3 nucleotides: TGCGCCAGCAGCTTACGCAGGGGGTGGCCTGAAGCTTTCTTT.